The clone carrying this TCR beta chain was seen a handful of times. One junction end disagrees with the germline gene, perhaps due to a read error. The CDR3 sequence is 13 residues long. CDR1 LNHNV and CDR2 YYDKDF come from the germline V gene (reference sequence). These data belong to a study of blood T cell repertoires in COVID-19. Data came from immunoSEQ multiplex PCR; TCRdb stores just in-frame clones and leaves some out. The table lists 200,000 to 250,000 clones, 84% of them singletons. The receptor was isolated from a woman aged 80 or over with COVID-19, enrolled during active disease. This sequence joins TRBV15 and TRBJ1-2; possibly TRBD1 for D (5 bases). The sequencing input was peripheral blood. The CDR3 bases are TGTGCCACCAGCAGAGATCGCAAGCGGGTTCAGGGCTTC. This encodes CATSRDRKRVQGF.